Shown below are 28 T cell receptor beta chains from a single sample sequenced in a study of cytomegalovirus exposure and HLA in healthy donors. PCR primers comprised 60 Vbeta and 13 Jbeta primers. Only in-frame clones appear in the TCRdb table, and some are missing; sequencing was by immunoSEQ multiplex PCR. This table holds roughly 120,000 clones, over 75% found once. The sample comprised PBMCs. All receptors derive from a human donor in good health.

V and J are TRBV19 and TRBJ1-4; 7 bases map to TRBD1. The CDR3 spans 14 residues. V gave up 7 bases and J gave up 5 bases; unmatched junction bases: 7. Germline CDR1 and CDR2: LNHDA and SQIVND (reference sequence). The CDR3 nucleotides are TGTGCCAGTATCCCACCGGGACAGAATGAAAAACTGTTTTTT. As protein: CASIPPGQNEKLFF. Full variable domain (missing parts from reference TRBV19 and TRBJ1-4): DGGITQSPKYLFRKEGQNVTLSCEQNLNHDAMYWYRQDPGQGLRLIYYSQIVNDFQKGDIAEGYSVSREKKESFPLTVTSAQKNPTAFYLCASIPPGQNEKLFFGSGTQLSVL.

The chain couples TRBV15 to TRBJ1-3; TRBD1 aligns across 7 bases. This CDR3 spans 15 amino acids. Germline assignment: CDR1 LNHNV and CDR2 YYDKDF (reference sequence). V shed 5 bases, J shed 0 bases, and the junction held 4 bases outside the gene matches. CDR3 sequence reads: CATSADRVSGNTIYF. The CDR3 DNA sequence: TGTGCCACCAGCGCAGACAGGGTCTCTGGAAACACCATATATTTT. The entire variable domain, with the rest obtained from reference TRBV15 and TRBJ1-3, is as follows: DAMVIQNPRYQVTQFGKPVTLSCSQTLNHNVMYWYQQKSSQAPKLLFHYYDKDFNNEADTPDNFQSRRPNTSFCFLDIRSPGLGDTAMYLCATSADRVSGNTIYFGEGSWLTVV.

Note on this clone: The junction and the germline gene differ at one end; a read error may be behind it. This sample also contains other DNA sequences that code for the same CDR3. The V gene is TRBV6-4, the J gene TRBJ2-2; 12 bases align to TRBD2. The CDR3 spans 15 residues. Germline V gives CDR1 MRHNA, CDR2 SNTAGT. CDR3 amino acids: CASSGLAGATGELFF. The CDR3 DNA reads TGTGCCAGCAGTGGACTAGCGGGAGCCACCGGGGAACTGTTTTTT.

The CDR3 reads CASPPASGNTEAFF. CDR3 sequence (DNA): TGTGCCAGCCCCCCTGCGTCAGGGAACACTGAAGCTTTCTTT. V usage is TRBV28 and J usage is TRBJ1-1; D gene uncertain. The CDR3 length is 14 residues. V lost 8 bases, J lost 1 base, and 14 bases lay in between. Germline CDR1 and CDR2: MDHEN and SYDVKM.

The chain joins TRBV5-1 to TRBJ2-5; a weak D match, TRBD1 (5 bases). Germline CDR1 and CDR2: SGHRS and YFSETQ. V was trimmed by 3 bases and J by 7 bases, leaving 16 bases between them. This CDR3 comprises 14 residues. The CDR3 spells CASSSTMGPRTQYF. In DNA form, the CDR3 reads TGCGCCAGCAGCTCTACTATGGGGCCAAGGACCCAGTACTTC.

The rearrangement links TRBV18 to TRBJ2-7; TRBD1 aligns across 9 bases. The germline gives CDR1 KGHSH, CDR2 LQKENI. The CDR3 runs to 16 residues. The V segment lost 5 bases and the J segment 0 bases; nucleotides outside the gene matches: 8. The CDR3 DNA is TGTGCCAGCTCATTGGCCGGGACAGGGCTCTCCTACGAGCAGTACTTC. Translation gives CASSLAGTGLSYEQYF.

This chain links TRBV11-3 with TRBJ1-1; no reliable D call. Trimming removed 1 base from V and 5 bases from J, with 5 bases in between. This CDR3 has 12 residues. CDR1 SGHNT and CDR2 YENEEA come from the germline V gene. DNA of the CDR3: TGTGCCAGCAGCTTAGCGGGTACTGAAGCTTTCTTT. Its protein is CASSLAGTEAFF. Full variable domain (remainder filled in from reference TRBV11-3 and TRBJ1-1): EAGVVQSPRYKIIEKKQPVAFWCNPISGHNTLYWYLQNLGQGPELLIRYENEEAVDDSQLPKDRFSAERLKGVDSTLKIQPAELGDSAVYLCASSLAGTEAFFGQGTRLTVV.

The chain has TRBV23-1 and TRBJ2-1; D is possibly TRBD1 (7 bases). TRBV23-1 is known as an ORF, though its function is uncertain. V dropped 0 bases and J dropped 0 bases, with 27 bases sitting between them. The CDR3 loop spans 22 amino acids. The CDR3 coding sequence is TGCGCCAGCAGTCAATCGGAAGCCGGGACAGTAAAGGGGAGGCGCTCCTACAATGAGCAGTTCTTC. This codes for CASSQSEAGTVKGRRSYNEQFF.

As concerns this clone: This CDR3 is also generated by other DNA sequences in the sample. The J gene is TRBJ1-5, the V gene TRBV6-1; no definite D call. V shed 4 bases and J shed 0 bases, with 7 bases lying between them. Germline V gives CDR1 MNHNS, CDR2 SASEGT. CDR3 length: 14 residues. This CDR3 reads CASSGSVSNQPQHF. DNA of the CDR3: TGTGCCAGCAGTGGGTCGGTTAGCAATCAGCCCCAGCATTTT.

The J gene is TRBJ1-5, the V gene TRBV2; 7 nucleotides match TRBD1. Losses at the gene ends were 8 bases for V and 4 bases for J; bases not matched to a gene: 5. This CDR3 is 13 amino acids long. Germline values: CDR1 SNHLY, CDR2 FYNNEI. The CDR3 DNA follows: TGTGCCAGCGGGACAGATATTAATCAGCCCCAGCATTTT. Translating gives CASGTDINQPQHF.

In DNA form, the CDR3 reads TGTGCCAGCAGCCTAGCGGGCGTATCCCCAGATACGCAGTATTTT. This translates into CASSLAGVSPDTQYF. The V call is TRBV4-2, the J call TRBJ2-3; 7 nucleotides agree with TRBD2. CDR1 and CDR2 (germline): LGHNA, YNFKEQ. The ends lost 4 bases at V and 4 bases at J; junction bases unmatched: 8. This CDR3 is 15 amino acids long.

The genes are TRBV19 and TRBJ2-7; no clear D. In germline, CDR1 is LNHDA, CDR2 SQIVND (reference sequence). The CDR3 sequence is 16 residues long. Trimming stripped 2 bases from V and 0 bases from J, with 14 bases between. CDR3 sequence reads: CASSIHGQMSSYEQYF. The CDR3 DNA reads TGTGCCAGTAGTATACACGGTCAAATGAGCTCCTACGAGCAGTACTTC.

The chain combines TRBV10-1 with TRBJ2-5; weak D call: TRBD2 (5 bases). Germline CDR1 WNHNN, CDR2 SYGVQD (reference sequence). The length of the CDR3 is 14 residues. The ends were cut back, 0 bases at V and 7 bases at J, with 12 bases in the middle. The CDR3 DNA follows: TGCGCCAGCAGTGAGTCGATCGGGGTTGGGACCCAGTACTTC. Translated: CASSESIGVGTQYF.

The chain carries TRBV5-4 and TRBJ2-1, with 10 bases that match TRBD2. This CDR3 contains 16 residues. Germline V lookup: CDR1 SGHNT, CDR2 YYREEE (reference sequence). J gave up 0 bases and V 4 bases, and 4 bases lay outside the gene matches. CDR3 loop: CASSPIAGGSYNEQFF. CDR3 DNA: TGTGCCAGCAGCCCGATAGCGGGAGGCTCCTACAATGAGCAGTTCTTC. The full variable domain, rest sourced from reference TRBV5-4 and TRBJ2-1, is ETGVTQSPTHLIKTRGQQVTLRCSSQSGHNTVSWYQQALGQGPQFIFQYYREEENGRGNFPPRFSGLQFPNYSSELNVNALELDDSALYLCASSPIAGGSYNEQFFGPGTRLTVL.

The chain has TRBV5-1 and TRBJ1-3; D unclear. This CDR3 is built from 15 residues. Per the germline V gene, CDR1 is SGHRS and CDR2 is YFSETQ. Trimming removed 0 bases at V and 0 bases at J, with 7 bases between. CDR3 nucleotide sequence: TGCGCCAGCAGCTTGGGTACAGTCTCTGGAAACACCATATATTTT. Amino acids: CASSLGTVSGNTIYF.

This clone was counted once. The rearrangement joins TRBV28 to TRBJ2-7, with 14 bases identical to TRBD2. V shed 3 bases and J 4 bases; nucleotides not matched to a gene: 5. Per the germline V gene, CDR1 is MDHEN and CDR2 is SYDVKM. This CDR3 region has 16 residues. The DNA of the CDR3 is TGTGCCAGCAGTTTTGGACTAGCGGGAGGTCGGTACGAGCAGTACTTC. As protein: CASSFGLAGGRYEQYF.

The chain links TRBV19 to TRBJ1-5; 7 nucleotides match TRBD1. Trimming took 4 bases from V and 0 from J; bases not matched to a gene: 3. The germline V gene has CDR1 LNHDA and CDR2 SQIVND (reference sequence). The CDR3 sequence is 15 residues long. The CDR3 DNA sequence: TGTGCCAGTAGTAGGGACAGCCATAGCAATCAGCCCCAGCATTTT. Its protein product is CASSRDSHSNQPQHF.

The CDR3 reads CASTRSSGITEQFF. The CDR3 DNA follows: TGCGCCAGCACCCGGTCTAGCGGGATTACTGAGCAGTTCTTC. This chain connects TRBV5-1 to TRBJ2-1; 9 bases are a match to TRBD2. Germline V gene data show CDR1 as SGHRS and CDR2 as YFSETQ. This CDR3 contains 14 residues. V lost 6 bases, J lost 9 bases, and 10 bases stayed unmatched.

The chain is built from TRBV2 and TRBJ1-3; the match to TRBD1 covers 8 bases. The V gene's germline CDR1 is SNHLY and CDR2 FYNNEI. CDR3 length: 16 amino acids. Unmatched junction bases numbered 8, after V lost 6 bases and J lost 1 base. In nucleotides, the CDR3 is TGTGCCAGCAGATTGACAGGGGACTTTTCTGGAAACACCATATATTTT. Translation: CASRLTGDFSGNTIYF.

The V and J genes are TRBV30 and TRBJ2-2; D is perhaps TRBD1 (5 bases). Germline lookup yields CDR1 GTSNPN and CDR2 SVGIG (reference sequence). V shed 7 bases and J shed 3 bases, with 9 bases lying between them. The CDR3 contains 12 residues. Here the CDR3 DNA reads TGTGCCTTCGGACATGACACCGGGGAGCTGTTTTTT. The encoded protein is CAFGHDTGELFF.

The J gene is TRBJ2-1, the V gene TRBV5-1; no clear D gene. CDR3 length equals 15 residues. The germline CDR1 and CDR2 sequences are SGHRS and YFSETQ. Trimming removed 7 bases from V and 0 bases from J, with 14 bases in between. DNA for the CDR3: TGCGCCAGCTCGAGGAGAACAAGCTCCTACAATGAGCAGTTCTTC. It codes for CASSRRTSSYNEQFF.

This chain uses TRBV7-8 with TRBJ2-5; 7 nucleotides agree with TRBD1. The J call is uncertain, as TRBJ2-7 better fits the DNA end. The CDR3 loop spans 13 amino acids. The germline V gene encodes CDR1 SGHVS and CDR2 FQNEAQ. CDR3 nucleotides: TGTGCCAGCTCGACGGACAGGTCCTACGAGCAGTACTTC. This codes for CASSTDRSYEQYF.

This clone was observed a handful of times. This rearrangement joins TRBV6-5 to TRBJ2-4; possible D gene TRBD1, 6 bases. V shed 0 bases and J shed 1 base, with 10 bases lying between them. The CDR3 contains 16 residues. Germline V gene sequence: CDR1 MNHEY, CDR2 SVGAGI. CDR3 DNA sequence: TGTGCCAGCAGTTACTCTCTCCAGGGGGCCAAAAACATTCAGTACTTC. This encodes CASSYSLQGAKNIQYF.

The chain recombines TRBV5-1 with TRBJ2-2; D is perhaps TRBD1 (6 bases). The CDR3 is 13 amino acids. V dropped 2 bases and J dropped 5 bases, with 7 bases sitting between them. The germline gives CDR1 SGHRS, CDR2 YFSETQ. CDR3 amino acids: CASSLGGTGELFF. CDR3 nucleotide sequence: TGCGCCAGCAGCTTAGGGGGTACCGGGGAGCTGTTTTTT.

In this sample, this clone turned up once. This chain uses TRBV9 with TRBJ2-5, with TRBD1 as a possible D gene (5 bases). Germline V lookup: CDR1 SGDLS, CDR2 YYNGEE. The ends were cut back, 0 bases at V and 2 bases at J, with 11 bases in the middle. There are 15 residues in the CDR3. As DNA, the CDR3 is TGTGCCAGCAGCGTAGGTACAGGTTATCAAGAGACCCAGTACTTC. This translates into CASSVGTGYQETQYF.

V is TRBV4-1 and J is TRBJ1-1; 8 positions match TRBD1. The CDR3 has 16 amino acids. V lost 4 bases, J lost 1 base, and 8 bases stayed unmatched. Germline V gene sequence: CDR1 MGHRA, CDR2 YSYEKL. The DNA of the CDR3 is TGCGCCAGCAGCCGACAGGGGTTGATCCCGAACACTGAAGCTTTCTTT. Amino acid sequence: CASSRQGLIPNTEAFF.

The V call is TRBV5-5, the J call TRBJ2-1; 10 bases are shared with TRBD1. Losses at the gene ends were 4 bases for V and 2 bases for J; bases not matched to a gene: 12. The CDR3 runs to 18 residues. The V gene's germline CDR1 is SGHKS and CDR2 YYEKEE (reference sequence). CDR3 sequence (DNA): TGTGCCAGCAGCCCTGTGGGTGCCGGGACAGGGGCCTACAATGAGCAGTTCTTC. Translation gives CASSPVGAGTGAYNEQFF.

This clone appeared once. The chain carries TRBV19 and TRBJ2-1; 8 bases agree with TRBD2. The germline V gene encodes CDR1 LNHDA and CDR2 SQIVND (reference sequence). The CDR3 covers 15 residues. V gave up 7 bases and J gave up 8 bases; unmatched junction bases: 13. CDR3 DNA sequence: TGTGCCAGTAACCTACTAGCGGCTGGTTTCGATGAGCAGTTCTTC. Encoded protein: CASNLLAAGFDEQFF.